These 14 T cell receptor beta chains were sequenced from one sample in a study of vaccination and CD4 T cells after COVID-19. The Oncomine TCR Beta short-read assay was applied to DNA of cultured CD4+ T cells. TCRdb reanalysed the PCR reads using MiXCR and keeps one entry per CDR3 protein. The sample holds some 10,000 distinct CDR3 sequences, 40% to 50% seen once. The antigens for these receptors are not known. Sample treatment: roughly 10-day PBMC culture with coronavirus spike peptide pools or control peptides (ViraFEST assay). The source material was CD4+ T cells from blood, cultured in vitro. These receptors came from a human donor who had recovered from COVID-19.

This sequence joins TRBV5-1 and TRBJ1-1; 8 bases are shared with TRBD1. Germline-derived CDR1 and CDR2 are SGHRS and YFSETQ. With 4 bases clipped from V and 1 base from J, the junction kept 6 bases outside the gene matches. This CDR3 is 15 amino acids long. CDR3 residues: CASSPRQGRNTEAFF. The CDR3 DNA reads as TGCGCCAGCAGCCCGAGACAGGGGAGGAACACTGAAGCTTTCTTT.

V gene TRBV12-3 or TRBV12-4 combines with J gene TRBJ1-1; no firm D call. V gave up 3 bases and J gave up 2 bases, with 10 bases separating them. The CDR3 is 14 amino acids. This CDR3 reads CASSFGRANTEAFF. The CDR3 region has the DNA TGTGCCAGCAGTTTCGGCAGAGCCAACACTGAAGCTTTCTTT.

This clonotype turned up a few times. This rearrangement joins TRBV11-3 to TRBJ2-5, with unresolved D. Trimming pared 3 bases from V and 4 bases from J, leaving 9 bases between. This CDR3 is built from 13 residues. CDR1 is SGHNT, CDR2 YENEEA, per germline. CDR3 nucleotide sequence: TGTGCCAGCAGCTTGGGGTACAGAGAGACCCAGTACTTC. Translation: CASSLGYRETQYF.

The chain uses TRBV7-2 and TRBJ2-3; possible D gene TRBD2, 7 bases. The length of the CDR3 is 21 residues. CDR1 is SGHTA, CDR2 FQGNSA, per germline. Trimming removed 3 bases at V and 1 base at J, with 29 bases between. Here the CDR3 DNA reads TGTGCCAGCAGCTTGGGGTTTGTTGGGGAGGGGGGCCTCAGTCGCACAGATACGCAGTATTTT. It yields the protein CASSLGFVGEGGLSRTDTQYF.

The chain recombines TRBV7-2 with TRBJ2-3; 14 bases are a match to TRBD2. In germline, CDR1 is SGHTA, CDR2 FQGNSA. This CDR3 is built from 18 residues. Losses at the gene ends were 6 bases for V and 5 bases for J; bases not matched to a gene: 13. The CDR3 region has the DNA TGTGCCAGCAGTCGACAGTGGGGACTAGCGGGGGAGATAGATACGCAGTATTTT. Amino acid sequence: CASSRQWGLAGEIDTQYF.

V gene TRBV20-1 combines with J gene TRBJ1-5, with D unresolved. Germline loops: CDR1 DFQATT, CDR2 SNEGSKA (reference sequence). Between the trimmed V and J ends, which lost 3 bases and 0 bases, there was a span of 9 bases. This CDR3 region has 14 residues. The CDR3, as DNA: TGCAGTGCTAGCTTGGATTATAGCAATCAGCCCCAGCATTTT. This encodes CSASLDYSNQPQHF.

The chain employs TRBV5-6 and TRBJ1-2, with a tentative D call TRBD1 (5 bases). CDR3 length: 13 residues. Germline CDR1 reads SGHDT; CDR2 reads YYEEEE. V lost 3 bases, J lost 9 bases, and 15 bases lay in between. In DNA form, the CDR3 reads TGTGCCAGCAGCTCGGTGAGGGGCGGGCGCTACACCTTC. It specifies CASSSVRGGRYTF.

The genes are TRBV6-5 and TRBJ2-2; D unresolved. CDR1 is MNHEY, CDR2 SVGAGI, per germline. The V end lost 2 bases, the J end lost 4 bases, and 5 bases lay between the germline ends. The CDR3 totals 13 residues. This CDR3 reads CASSYQATGELFF. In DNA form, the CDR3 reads TGTGCCAGCAGTTACCAGGCCACCGGGGAGCTGTTTTTT.

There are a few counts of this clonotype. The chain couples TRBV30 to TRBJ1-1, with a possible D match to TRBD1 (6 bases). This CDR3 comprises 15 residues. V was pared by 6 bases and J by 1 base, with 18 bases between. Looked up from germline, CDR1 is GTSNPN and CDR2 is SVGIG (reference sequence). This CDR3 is CACPTPGHGNTEAFF. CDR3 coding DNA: TGTGCCTGTCCAACTCCGGGACACGGGAACACTGAAGCTTTCTTT.

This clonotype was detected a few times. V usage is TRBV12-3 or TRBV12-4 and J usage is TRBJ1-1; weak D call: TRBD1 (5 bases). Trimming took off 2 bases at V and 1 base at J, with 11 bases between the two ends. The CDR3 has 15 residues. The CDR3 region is CASSLTGRWNTEAFF. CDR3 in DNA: TGTGCCAGCAGTTTAACGGGACGTTGGAACACTGAAGCTTTCTTT.

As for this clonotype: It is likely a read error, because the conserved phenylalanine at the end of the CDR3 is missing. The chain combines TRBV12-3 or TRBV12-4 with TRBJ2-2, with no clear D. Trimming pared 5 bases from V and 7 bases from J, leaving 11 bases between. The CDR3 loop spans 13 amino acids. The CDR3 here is CASSQTLNGELFS. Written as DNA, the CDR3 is TGTGCCAGCAGTCAGACCCTTAACGGGGAGCTGTTTTCT.

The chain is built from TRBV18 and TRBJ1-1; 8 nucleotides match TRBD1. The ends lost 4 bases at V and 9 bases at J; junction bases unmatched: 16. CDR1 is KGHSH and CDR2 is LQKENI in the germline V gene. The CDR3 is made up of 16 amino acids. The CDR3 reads CASSLSIGQGQGKAFF. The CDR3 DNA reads TGTGCCAGCTCACTTTCTATCGGACAGGGTCAGGGCAAAGCTTTCTTT.

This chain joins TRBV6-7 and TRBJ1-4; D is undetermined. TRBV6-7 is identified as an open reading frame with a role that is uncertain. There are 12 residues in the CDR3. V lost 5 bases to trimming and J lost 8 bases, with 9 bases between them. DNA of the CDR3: TGTGCCAGCAGTAATACGGTCGAAAAACTGTTTTTT. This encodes CASSNTVEKLFF.

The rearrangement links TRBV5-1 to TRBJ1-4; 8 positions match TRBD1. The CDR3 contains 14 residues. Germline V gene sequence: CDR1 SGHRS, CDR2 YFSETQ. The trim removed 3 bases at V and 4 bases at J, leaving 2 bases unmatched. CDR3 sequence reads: CASSSDRVNEKLFF. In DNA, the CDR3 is TGCGCCAGCAGCTCGGACAGGGTTAATGAAAAACTGTTTTTT.